This T cell receptor (beta chain) derives from a study of T cell responses to AZD1222 COVID-19 vaccine. The V and J ends lost 6 bases and 7 bases respectively, with 12 bases between them. The germline gives CDR1 MNHEY, CDR2 SVGAGI. This CDR3 is 12 amino acids long. Sequencing was performed with immunoSEQ multiplex PCR; in TCRdb, only in-frame clones are kept and a portion is missing. The sample carries 140,000 or so clones, around nine tenths recorded once. Comments on this clone: Its antigen is undetermined.

Notes on the study in general: Vaccination with two AZD1222 doses was followed by a rise in Spike-specific TCR breadth and depth.

This chain connects TRBV6-5 to TRBJ1-2; D call uncertain. Source: peripheral blood, taken on day 0 of AZD1222 vaccination. This TCR derives from an adult in good health. The CDR3 here is CASRIFRGGYTF. The CDR3 DNA follows: TGTGCCAGCAGGATCTTTCGCGGTGGCTACACCTTC.